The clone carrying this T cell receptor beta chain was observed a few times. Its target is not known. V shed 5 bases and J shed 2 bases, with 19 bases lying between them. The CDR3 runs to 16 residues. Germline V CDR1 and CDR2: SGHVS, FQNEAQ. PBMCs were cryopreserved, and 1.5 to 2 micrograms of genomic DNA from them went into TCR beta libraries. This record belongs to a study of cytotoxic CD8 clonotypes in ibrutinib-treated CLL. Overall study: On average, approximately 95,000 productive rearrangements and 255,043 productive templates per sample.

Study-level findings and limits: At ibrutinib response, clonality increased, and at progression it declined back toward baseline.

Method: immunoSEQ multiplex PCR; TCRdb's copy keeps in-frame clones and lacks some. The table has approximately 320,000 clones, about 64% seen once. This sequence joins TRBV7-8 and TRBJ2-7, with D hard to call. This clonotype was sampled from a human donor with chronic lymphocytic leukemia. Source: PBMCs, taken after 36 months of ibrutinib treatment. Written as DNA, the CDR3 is TGTGCCAGCAGCCCCCTCGGGTTCGAAGGGCCCTACGAGCAGTACTTC. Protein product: CASSPLGFEGPYEQYF.